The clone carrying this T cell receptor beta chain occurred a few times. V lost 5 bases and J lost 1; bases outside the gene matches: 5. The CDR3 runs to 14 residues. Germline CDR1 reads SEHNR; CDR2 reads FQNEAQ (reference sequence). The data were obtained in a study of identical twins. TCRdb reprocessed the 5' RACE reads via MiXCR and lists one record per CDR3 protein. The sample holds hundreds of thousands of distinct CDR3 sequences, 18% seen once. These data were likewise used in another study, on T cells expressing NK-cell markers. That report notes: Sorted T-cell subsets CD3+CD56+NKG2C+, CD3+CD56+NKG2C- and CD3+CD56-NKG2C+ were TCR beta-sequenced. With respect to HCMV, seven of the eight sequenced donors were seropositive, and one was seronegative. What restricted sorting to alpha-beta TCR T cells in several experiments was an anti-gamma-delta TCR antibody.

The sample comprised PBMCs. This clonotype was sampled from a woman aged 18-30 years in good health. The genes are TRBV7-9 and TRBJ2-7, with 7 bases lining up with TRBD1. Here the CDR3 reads CASSNWDSSYEQYF. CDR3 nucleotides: TGTGCCAGCAGCAACTGGGACAGTTCCTACGAGCAGTACTTC.